The rows below give T cell receptor beta chains drawn from one sample of a study of shared clonotypes between healthy human individuals. Some clones are missing from TCRdb's copy, which holds only in-frame ones; the method was immunoSEQ multiplex PCR. This table has some 2,000,000 clones, about 94% appearing once. Sequencing was done on a sample of naive CD8+ T cells sorted from blood. The receptor source for this set is a man aged 18 to 30 in good health. Each CDR3 is given with its conserved first and last residue. The order of the fields is D gene, CDR3 length, clone size, J gene, V gene, CDR3 protein. A D gene is named only where the DNA matches it firmly. Where a row states a size, it is once, few, many or the class of an expanded clone; other rows omit it.

d_gene: -
len: 14
abundance: once
j_gene: TRBJ2-1
v_gene: TRBV4-1
CDR3aa: CASSQIGRGNEQFF

d_gene: TRBD1
len: 15
abundance: -
j_gene: TRBJ1-4
v_gene: TRBV9
CDR3aa: CASSGLQGTNEKLFF

d_gene: TRBD1
len: 15
abundance: -
j_gene: TRBJ2-2
v_gene: TRBV27
CDR3aa: CASRRTGVYTGELFF

d_gene: -
len: 15
abundance: -
j_gene: TRBJ2-3
v_gene: TRBV4-1
CDR3aa: CASSQERGAADTQYF

d_gene: -
len: 13
abundance: -
j_gene: TRBJ1-6
v_gene: TRBV4-1
CDR3aa: CASSQDRNSPLHF

d_gene: -
len: 13
abundance: -
j_gene: TRBJ2-7
v_gene: TRBV11-2
CDR3aa: CASSPTESYEQYF

d_gene: TRBD1
len: 14
abundance: -
j_gene: TRBJ1-1
v_gene: TRBV9
CDR3aa: CASSWGQGNTEAFF

d_gene: -
len: 19
abundance: -
j_gene: TRBJ2-5
v_gene: TRBV27
CDR3aa: CASSLSTIGTESLEETQYF

d_gene: -
len: 15
abundance: -
j_gene: TRBJ2-7
v_gene: TRBV11-2
CDR3aa: CASSFVWGADNEQYF

d_gene: -
len: 14
abundance: -
j_gene: TRBJ1-4
v_gene: TRBV28
CDR3aa: CASSLQYSKEKLFF

d_gene: -
len: 15
abundance: -
j_gene: TRBJ2-4
v_gene: TRBV4-3
CDR3aa: CASSQDKGRGNIQYF

d_gene: -
len: 15
abundance: -
j_gene: TRBJ1-3
v_gene: TRBV2
CDR3aa: CASSEWGASGNTIYF

d_gene: -
len: 15
abundance: -
j_gene: TRBJ2-3
v_gene: TRBV4-3
CDR3aa: CASSPSGASTDTQYF

d_gene: -
len: 15
abundance: -
j_gene: TRBJ2-5
v_gene: TRBV2
CDR3aa: CASSPGITTGETQYF

d_gene: TRBD1
len: 15
abundance: -
j_gene: TRBJ2-5
v_gene: TRBV11-2
CDR3aa: CASSLEGQGGETQYF

d_gene: -
len: 11
abundance: -
j_gene: TRBJ1-1
v_gene: TRBV29-1
CDR3aa: CSVELNTEAFF

d_gene: -
len: 15
abundance: -
j_gene: TRBJ1-2
v_gene: TRBV7-9
CDR3aa: CASSVRGAVLGGYTF

d_gene: -
len: 18
abundance: -
j_gene: TRBJ2-5
v_gene: TRBV2
CDR3aa: CASSHSITLAANQETQYF

d_gene: -
len: 13
abundance: -
j_gene: TRBJ1-1
v_gene: TRBV7-3
CDR3aa: CASSPGGGTEAFF

d_gene: -
len: 14
abundance: -
j_gene: TRBJ2-5
v_gene: TRBV11-2
CDR3aa: CASSLDMLGETQYF

d_gene: -
len: 14
abundance: -
j_gene: TRBJ2-7
v_gene: TRBV15
CDR3aa: CATGPRDPSYEQYF

d_gene: -
len: 16
abundance: -
j_gene: TRBJ2-1
v_gene: TRBV7-9
CDR3aa: CASSLSTGSSYNEQFF

d_gene: -
len: 14
abundance: -
j_gene: TRBJ1-1
v_gene: TRBV4-1
CDR3aa: CASSPGTRNTEAFF